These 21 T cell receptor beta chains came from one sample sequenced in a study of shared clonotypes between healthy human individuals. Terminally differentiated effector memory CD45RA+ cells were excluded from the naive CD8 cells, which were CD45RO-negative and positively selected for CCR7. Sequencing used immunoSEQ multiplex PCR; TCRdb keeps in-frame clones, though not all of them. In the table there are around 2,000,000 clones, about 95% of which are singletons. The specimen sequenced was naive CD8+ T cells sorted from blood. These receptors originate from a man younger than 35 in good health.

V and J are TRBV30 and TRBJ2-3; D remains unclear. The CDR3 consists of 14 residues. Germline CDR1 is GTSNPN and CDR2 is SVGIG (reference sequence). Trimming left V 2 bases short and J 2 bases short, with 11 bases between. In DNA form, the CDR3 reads TGTGCCTGGAGTATCTTGGTGGACACAGATACGCAGTATTTT. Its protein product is CAWSILVDTDTQYF.

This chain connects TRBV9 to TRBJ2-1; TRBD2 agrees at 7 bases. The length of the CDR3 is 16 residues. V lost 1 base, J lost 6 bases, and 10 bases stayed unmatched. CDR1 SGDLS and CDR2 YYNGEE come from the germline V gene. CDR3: CASSVNRLAALNEQFF. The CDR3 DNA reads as TGTGCCAGCAGCGTAAACAGGCTAGCGGCCCTCAATGAGCAGTTCTTC.

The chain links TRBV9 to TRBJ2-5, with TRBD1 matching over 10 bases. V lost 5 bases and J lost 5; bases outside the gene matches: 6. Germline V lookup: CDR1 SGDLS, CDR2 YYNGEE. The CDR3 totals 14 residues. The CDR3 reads CASSTGTGEETQYF. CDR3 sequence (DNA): TGTGCCAGCAGTACCGGGACAGGGGAGGAGACCCAGTACTTC.

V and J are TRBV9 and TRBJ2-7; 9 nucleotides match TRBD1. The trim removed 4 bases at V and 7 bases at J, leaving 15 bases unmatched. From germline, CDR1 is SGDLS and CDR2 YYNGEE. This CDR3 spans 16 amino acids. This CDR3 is CASSPWGTGSPPEQYF. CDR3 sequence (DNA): TGTGCCAGCAGCCCCTGGGGGACAGGGAGCCCCCCGGAGCAGTACTTC.

The CDR3 bases are TGTGCCAGCAGTTTAGTCGGGTTAACTAATGAAAAACTGTTTTTT. Translation gives CASSLVGLTNEKLFF. The J gene is TRBJ1-4, the V gene TRBV28; D unresolved. The CDR3 has 15 residues. V was cut by 2 bases and J by 1 base, with 8 bases left in between. CDR1 MDHEN and CDR2 SYDVKM come from the germline V gene.

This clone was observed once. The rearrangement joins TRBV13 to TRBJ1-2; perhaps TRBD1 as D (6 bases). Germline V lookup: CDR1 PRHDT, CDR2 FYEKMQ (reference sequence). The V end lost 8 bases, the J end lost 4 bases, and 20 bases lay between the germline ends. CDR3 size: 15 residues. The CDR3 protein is CASSAGGSALYGYTF. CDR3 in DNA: TGTGCCAGCTCGGCCGGGGGCTCGGCCCTCTATGGCTACACCTTC.

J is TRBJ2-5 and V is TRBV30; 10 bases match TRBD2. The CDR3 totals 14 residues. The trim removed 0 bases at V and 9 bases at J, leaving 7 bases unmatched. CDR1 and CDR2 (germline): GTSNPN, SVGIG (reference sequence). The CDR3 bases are TGTGCCTGGAGTGTTCCTAGCGGGAGCTTGGCCCAGTACTTC. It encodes CAWSVPSGSLAQYF.

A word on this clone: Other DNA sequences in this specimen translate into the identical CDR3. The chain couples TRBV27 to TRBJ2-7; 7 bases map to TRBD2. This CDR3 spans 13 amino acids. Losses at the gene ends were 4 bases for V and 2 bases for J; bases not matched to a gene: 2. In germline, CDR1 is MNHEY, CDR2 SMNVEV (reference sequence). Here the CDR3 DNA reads TGTGCCAGCAGTTCAGCGGGACCCTACGAGCAGTACTTC. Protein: CASSSAGPYEQYF.

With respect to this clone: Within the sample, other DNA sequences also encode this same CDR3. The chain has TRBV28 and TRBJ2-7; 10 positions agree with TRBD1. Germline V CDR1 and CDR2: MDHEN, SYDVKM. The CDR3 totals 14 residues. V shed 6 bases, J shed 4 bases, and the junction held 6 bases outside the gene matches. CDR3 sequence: CASSLTGGEYEQYF. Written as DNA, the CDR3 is TGTGCCAGCAGCCTGACAGGGGGCGAATACGAGCAGTACTTC.

The CDR3 reads CASSLTTGGAANEQYF. DNA of the CDR3: TGTGCCAGCAGCTTAACTACCGGGGGGGCCGCGAACGAGCAGTACTTC. This chain links TRBV7-3 with TRBJ2-7; 8 nucleotides align to TRBD2. This CDR3 spans 16 amino acids. Trimming removed 0 bases from V and 5 bases from J; junction bases left unmatched: 9. Germline V gene sequence: CDR1 SGHTA, CDR2 FQGTGA.

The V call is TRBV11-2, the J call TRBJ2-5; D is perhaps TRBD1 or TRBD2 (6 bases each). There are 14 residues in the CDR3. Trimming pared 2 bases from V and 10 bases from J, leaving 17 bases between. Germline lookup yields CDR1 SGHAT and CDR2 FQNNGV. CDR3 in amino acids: CASSLNMGGTRQYF. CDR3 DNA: TGTGCCAGCAGCTTAAACATGGGGGGCACACGCCAGTACTTC.

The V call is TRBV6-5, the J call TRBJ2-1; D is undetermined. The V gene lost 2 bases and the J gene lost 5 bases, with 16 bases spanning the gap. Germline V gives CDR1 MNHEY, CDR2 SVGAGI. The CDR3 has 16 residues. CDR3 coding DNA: TGTGCCAGCAGTTACGCCGGCATTCTGTGGGACAATGAGCAGTTCTTC. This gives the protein CASSYAGILWDNEQFF.

Here the CDR3 reads CASSQREQGNTEAFF. The CDR3 coding sequence is TGCGCCAGCAGTCAAAGGGAACAGGGAAACACTGAAGCTTTCTTT. The chain uses TRBV23-1 and TRBJ1-1, with a tentative D call TRBD1 (6 bases). TRBV23-1 is known as an ORF, though its function is uncertain. Trimming shortened V by 2 bases and J by 2 bases, and 12 bases separated the two germline ends. CDR3 length: 15 residues.

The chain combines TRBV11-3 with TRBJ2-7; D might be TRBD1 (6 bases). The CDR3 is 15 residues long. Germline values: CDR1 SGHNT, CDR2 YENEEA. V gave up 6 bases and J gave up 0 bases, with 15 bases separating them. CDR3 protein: CASRLFVQGSYEQYF. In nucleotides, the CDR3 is TGTGCCAGCAGGCTATTCGTACAGGGCTCCTACGAGCAGTACTTC.

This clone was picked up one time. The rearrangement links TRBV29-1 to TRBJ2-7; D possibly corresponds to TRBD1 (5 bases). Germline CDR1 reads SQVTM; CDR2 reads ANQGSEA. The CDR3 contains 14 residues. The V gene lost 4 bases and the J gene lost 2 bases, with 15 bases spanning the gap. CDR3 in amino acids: CSVGIYRNTYEQYF. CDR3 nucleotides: TGCAGCGTTGGGATCTACAGGAATACCTACGAGCAGTACTTC.

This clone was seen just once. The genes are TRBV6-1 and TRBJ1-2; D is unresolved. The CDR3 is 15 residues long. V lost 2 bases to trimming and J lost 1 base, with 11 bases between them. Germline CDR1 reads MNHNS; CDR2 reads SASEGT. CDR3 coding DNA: TGTGCCAGCAGTGAATTACTGGGAAGTAACTATGGCTACACCTTC. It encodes CASSELLGSNYGYTF.

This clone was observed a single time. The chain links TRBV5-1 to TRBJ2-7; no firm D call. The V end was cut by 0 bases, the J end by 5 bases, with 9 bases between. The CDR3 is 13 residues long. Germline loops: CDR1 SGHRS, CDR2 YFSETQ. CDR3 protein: CASSLEWVNEQYF. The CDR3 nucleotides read TGCGCCAGCAGCTTGGAATGGGTTAACGAGCAGTACTTC.

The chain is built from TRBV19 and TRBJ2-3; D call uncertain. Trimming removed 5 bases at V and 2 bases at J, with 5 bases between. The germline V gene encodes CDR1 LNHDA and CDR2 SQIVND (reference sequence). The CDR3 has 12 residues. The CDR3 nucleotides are TGTGCCAGTAGTCAAATCACAGATACGCAGTATTTT. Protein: CASSQITDTQYF.

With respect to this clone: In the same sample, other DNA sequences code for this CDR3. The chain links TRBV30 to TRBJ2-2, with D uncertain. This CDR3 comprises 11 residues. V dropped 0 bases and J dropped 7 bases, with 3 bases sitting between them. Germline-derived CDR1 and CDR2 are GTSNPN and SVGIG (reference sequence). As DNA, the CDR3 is TGTGCCTGGAGTGTTGGCGGGGAGCTGTTTTTT. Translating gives CAWSVGGELFF.

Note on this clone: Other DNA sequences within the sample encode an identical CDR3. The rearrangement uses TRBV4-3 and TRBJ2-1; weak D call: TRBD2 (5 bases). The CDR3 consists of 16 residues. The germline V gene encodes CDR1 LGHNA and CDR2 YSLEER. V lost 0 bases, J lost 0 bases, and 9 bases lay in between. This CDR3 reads CASSQDRGPSYNEQFF. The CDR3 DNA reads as TGCGCCAGCAGCCAAGATCGGGGTCCCTCCTACAATGAGCAGTTCTTC.

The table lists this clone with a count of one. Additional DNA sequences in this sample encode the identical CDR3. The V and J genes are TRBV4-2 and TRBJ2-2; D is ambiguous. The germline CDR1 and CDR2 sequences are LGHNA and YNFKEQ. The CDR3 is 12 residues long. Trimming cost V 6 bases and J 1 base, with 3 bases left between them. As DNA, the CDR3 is TGTGCCAGCAGTCTGAACACCGGGGAGCTGTTTTTT. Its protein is CASSLNTGELFF.